A selection of T cell receptor beta chains follows, all from one sample in a study of shared clonotypes between healthy human individuals. The protocol was immunoSEQ multiplex PCR, while the TCRdb copy is restricted to in-frame clones and leaves out a portion. The sample includes millions of clones, approximately 94% of them seen just once. The specimen sequenced was naive CD8+ T cells sorted from blood. These receptors originate from a man between 18 and 29 years old in good health. CDR3s include the opening cysteine and the closing phenylalanine or tryptophan. Clone size is shown for a subset of rows, as once, few, many or a class of expanded clone.

TRBJ1-2	NA	TRBV4-1	CASSPSEGIYGYTF
TRBJ1-6	NA	TRBV6-1	CASSEMGTGNSPLHF
TRBJ1-2	NA	TRBV7-8	CASSVGFGPGYGYTF
TRBJ2-5	NA	TRBV23-1	CASRPGRRQETQYF
TRBJ2-2	NA	TRBV18	CASSPPPGINTGELFF
TRBJ2-5	NA	TRBV18	CASSHLQGLQETQYF
TRBJ1-2	NA	TRBV30	CAWSVLGGDGYTF
TRBJ1-4	NA	TRBV7-9	CASSPTTGATNEKLFF
TRBJ2-7	few	TRBV29-1	CSVVLEPTSSYEQYF
TRBJ2-3	NA	TRBV28	CASSLERGNTDTQYF
TRBJ1-1	NA	TRBV29-1	CSADRNTEAFF
TRBJ1-6	NA	TRBV7-9	CASSFPGPSGSPLHF
TRBJ1-4	NA	TRBV9	CASSVGGSGDEEKLFF
TRBJ2-7	NA	TRBV21-1	CASSRDRDHYEQYF
TRBJ2-7	NA	TRBV10-2	CASSESYGYEQYF
TRBJ2-1	NA	TRBV29-1	CSGALAGGAYNEQFF
TRBJ1-2	NA	TRBV30	CAWSYSAGYTF
TRBJ2-6	NA	TRBV30	CAWSLGTGANVLTF